This section outlines one T cell receptor beta chain sequence together with its context. This specimen comes from a study of T cells after yellow fever vaccination. The CDR3 has 16 residues. Unmatched junction bases numbered 6, after V lost 1 base and J lost 7 bases. Each CDR3 protein is one row after TCRdb ran MiXCR on the 5' RACE reads. The profile shows hundreds of thousands of distinct CDR3 sequences, roughly 14% of them singletons. The rearrangement uses TRBV12-3 or TRBV12-4 and TRBJ2-2, with TRBD2 matching over 10 bases. The clonotype originates from a man younger than 45 who received the YFV17D yellow fever vaccine. Sample: PBMCs, taken on the day of the yellow fever booster vaccination. CDR3 nucleotides: TGTGCCAGCAGTTTAGGGCTAGCGGGAGTAAGCGGGGAGCTGTTTTTT. The encoded protein is CASSLGLAGVSGELFF.